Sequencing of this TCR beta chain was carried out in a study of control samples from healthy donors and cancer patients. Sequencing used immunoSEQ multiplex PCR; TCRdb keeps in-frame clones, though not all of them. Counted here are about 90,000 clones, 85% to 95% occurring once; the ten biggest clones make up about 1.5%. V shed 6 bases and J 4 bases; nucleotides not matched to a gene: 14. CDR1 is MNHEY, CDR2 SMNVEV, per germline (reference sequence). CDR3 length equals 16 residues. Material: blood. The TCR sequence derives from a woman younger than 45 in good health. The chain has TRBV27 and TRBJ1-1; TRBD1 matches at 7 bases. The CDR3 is CASRTHGDQGGTEAFF. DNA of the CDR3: TGTGCCAGCAGAACACACGGGGACCAGGGGGGCACTGAAGCTTTCTTT.